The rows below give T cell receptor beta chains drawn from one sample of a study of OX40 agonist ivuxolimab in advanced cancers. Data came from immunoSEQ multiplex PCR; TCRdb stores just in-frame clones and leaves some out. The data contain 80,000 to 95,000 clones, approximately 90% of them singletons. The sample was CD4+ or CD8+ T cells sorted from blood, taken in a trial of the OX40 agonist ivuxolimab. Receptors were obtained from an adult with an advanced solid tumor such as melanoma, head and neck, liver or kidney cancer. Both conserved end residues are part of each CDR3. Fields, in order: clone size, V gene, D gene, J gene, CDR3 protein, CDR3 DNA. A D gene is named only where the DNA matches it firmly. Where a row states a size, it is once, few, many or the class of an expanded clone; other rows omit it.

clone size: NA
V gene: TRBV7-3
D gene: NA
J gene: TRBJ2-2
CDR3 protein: CATGDHPGELFF
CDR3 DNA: TGTGCCACAGGGGACCACCCCGGGGAGCTGTTTTTT

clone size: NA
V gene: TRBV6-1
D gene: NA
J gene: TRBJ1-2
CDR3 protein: CASSDRRVYGYTF
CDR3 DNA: TGTGCCAGCAGTGATAGACGGGTCTATGGCTACACCTTC

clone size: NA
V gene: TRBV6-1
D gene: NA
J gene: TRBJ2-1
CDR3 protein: CASRVTNEQFF
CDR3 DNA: TGTGCCAGCAGGGTTACCAATGAGCAGTTCTTC

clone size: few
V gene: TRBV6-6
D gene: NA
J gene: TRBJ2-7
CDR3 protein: CASSPGRSYEQYF
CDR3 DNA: TGTGCCAGCAGCCCTGGGAGGTCCTACGAGCAGTACTTC

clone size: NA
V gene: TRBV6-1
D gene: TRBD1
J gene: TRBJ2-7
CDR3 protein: CASSVGRGPHEQYF
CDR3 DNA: TGTGCCAGCAGTGTCGGCAGGGGGCCGCACGAGCAGTACTTC

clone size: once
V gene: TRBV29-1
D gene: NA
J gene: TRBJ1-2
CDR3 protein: CSVEKGGGYTF
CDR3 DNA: TGCAGCGTTGAGAAGGGCGGGGGCTACACCTTC

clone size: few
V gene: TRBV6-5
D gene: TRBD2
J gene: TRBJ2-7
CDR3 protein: CASRTSGGHKEQYF
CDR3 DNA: TGTGCCAGCAGGACGAGCGGGGGGCATAAGGAGCAGTACTTC

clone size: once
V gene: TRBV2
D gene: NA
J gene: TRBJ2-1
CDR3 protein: CASGSSGNEQFF
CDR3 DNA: TGTGCCAGCGGTTCGTCTGGGAATGAGCAGTTCTTC

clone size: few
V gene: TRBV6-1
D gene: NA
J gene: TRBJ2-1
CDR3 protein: CASSASGKQFF
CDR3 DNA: TGTGCCAGCAGTGCGTCCGGGAAGCAGTTCTTC

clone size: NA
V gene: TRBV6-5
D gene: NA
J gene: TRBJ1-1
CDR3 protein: CASRRENTEAFF
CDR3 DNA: TGTGCCAGCAGAAGGGAGAACACTGAAGCTTTCTTT

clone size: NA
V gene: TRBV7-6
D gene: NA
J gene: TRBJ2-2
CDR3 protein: CASSLGLNEVGELFF
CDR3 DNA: TGTGCCAGCAGCTTAGGGCTAAACGAGGTCGGGGAGCTGTTTTTT

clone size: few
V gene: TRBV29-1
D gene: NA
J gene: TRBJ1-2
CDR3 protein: CSVDEGGRGYTF
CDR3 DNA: TGCAGCGTTGACGAGGGGGGAAGAGGCTACACCTTC

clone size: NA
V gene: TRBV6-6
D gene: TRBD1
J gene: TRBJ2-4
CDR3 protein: CASSMTGPQNIQYF
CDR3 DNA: TGTGCCAGCAGCATGACAGGGCCCCAAAACATTCAGTACTTC

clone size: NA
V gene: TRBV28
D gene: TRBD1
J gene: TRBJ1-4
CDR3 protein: CASSSSDRELFF
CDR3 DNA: TGTGCCAGCAGTTCCTCGGACAGGGAACTGTTTTTT

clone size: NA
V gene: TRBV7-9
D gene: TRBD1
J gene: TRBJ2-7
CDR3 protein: CASSPRDRRYEQYF
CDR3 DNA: TGTGCCAGCAGCCCCCGGGACAGGAGATACGAGCAGTACTTC

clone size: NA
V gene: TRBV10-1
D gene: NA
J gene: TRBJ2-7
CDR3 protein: CASSRGISYEQYF
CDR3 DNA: TGCGCCAGCAGTCGGGGGATTTCCTACGAGCAGTACTTC

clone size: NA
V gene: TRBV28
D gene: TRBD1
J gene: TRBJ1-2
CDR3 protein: CASSYRTGILDGYTF
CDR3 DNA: TGTGCCAGCAGCTACCGGACAGGGATCCTGGACGGCTACACCTTC

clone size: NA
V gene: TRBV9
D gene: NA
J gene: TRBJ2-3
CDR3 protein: CASSVDLRDTQYF
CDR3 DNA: TGTGCCAGCAGCGTAGATCTAAGAGATACGCAGTATTTT

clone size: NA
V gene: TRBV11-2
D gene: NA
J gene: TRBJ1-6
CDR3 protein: CASSPGTLNSPLHF
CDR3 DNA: TGTGCCAGCAGCCCTGGGACGTTGAATTCACCCCTCCACTTT

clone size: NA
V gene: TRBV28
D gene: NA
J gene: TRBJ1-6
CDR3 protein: CASRIRGYYNSPLHF
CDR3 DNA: TGTGCCAGCAGAATCCGGGGCTACTATAATTCACCCCTCCACTTT

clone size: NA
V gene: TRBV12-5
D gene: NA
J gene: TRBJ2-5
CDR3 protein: CASGLEGARSTQYF
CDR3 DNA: TGTGCTAGTGGTTTGGAAGGGGCAAGATCGACCCAGTACTTC

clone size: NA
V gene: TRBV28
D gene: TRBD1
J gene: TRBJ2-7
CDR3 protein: CASSPPGTGSYEQYF
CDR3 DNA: TGTGCCAGCAGTCCCCCCGGGACAGGATCCTACGAGCAGTACTTC

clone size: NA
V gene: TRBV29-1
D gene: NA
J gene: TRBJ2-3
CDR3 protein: CSVEETVDTQYF
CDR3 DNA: TGCAGCGTTGAAGAGACAGTAGATACGCAGTATTTT

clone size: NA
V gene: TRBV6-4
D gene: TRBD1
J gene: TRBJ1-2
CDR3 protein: CARRTGANYGYTF
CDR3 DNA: TGTGCCAGAAGGACAGGGGCAAACTATGGCTACACCTTC

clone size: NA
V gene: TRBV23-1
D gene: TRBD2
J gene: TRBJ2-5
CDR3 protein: CASSPPFELADQETQYF
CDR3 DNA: TGCGCCAGCAGTCCCCCCTTCGAACTAGCGGACCAAGAGACCCAGTACTTC

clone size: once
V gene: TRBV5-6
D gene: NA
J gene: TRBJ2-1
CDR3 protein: CASSLKLFPYNEQFF
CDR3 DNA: TGTGCCAGCAGCTTGAAGCTATTTCCCTACAATGAGCAGTTCTTC

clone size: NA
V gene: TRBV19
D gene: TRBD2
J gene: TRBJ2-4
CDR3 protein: CASSIRGSGKNIQYF
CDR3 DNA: TGTGCCAGTAGTATTCGCGGGAGTGGGAAAAACATTCAGTACTTC

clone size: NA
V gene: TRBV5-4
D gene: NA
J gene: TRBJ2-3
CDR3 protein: CASSFAGLGLDTQYF
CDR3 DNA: TGTGCCAGCAGCTTCGCGGGACTGGGGCTAGATACGCAGTATTTT

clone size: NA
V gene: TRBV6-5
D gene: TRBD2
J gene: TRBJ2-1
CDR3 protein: CASSYSSSGRREQFF
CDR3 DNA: TGTGCCAGCAGTTACTCGAGCTCCGGGAGGAGAGAGCAGTTCTTC

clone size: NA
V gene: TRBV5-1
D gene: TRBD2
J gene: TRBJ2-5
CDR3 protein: CASSFGRQQETQYF
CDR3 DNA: TGCGCCAGCAGCTTCGGGAGGCAGCAAGAGACCCAGTACTTC

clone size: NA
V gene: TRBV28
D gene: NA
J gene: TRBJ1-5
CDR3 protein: CASSLQGQPQHF
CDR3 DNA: TGTGCCAGCAGTCTCCAGGGGCAGCCCCAGCATTTT

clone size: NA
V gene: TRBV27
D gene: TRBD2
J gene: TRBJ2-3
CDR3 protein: CASSLTSGVILDTQYF
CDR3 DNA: TGTGCCAGCAGTTTGACTAGCGGGGTAATTTTAGATACGCAGTATTTT

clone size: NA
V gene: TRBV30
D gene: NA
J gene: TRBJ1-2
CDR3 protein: CAWSEGPGPSYGYTF
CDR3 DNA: TGTGCCTGGAGTGAGGGCCCAGGTCCGTCCTATGGCTACACCTTC

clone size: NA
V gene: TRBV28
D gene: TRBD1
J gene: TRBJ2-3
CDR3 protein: CASSLGTGTDTQYF
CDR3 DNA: TGTGCCAGCAGTTTGGGGACAGGCACAGATACGCAGTATTTT

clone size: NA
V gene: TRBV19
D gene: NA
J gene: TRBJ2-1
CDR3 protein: CASKVDRLAEQFF
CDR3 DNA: TGTGCCAGTAAGGTAGACAGGTTGGCTGAGCAGTTCTTC

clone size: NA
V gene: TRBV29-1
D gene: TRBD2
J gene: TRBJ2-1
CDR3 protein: CSVSGRATNEQFF
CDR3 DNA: TGCAGCGTTAGCGGGAGGGCCACGAATGAGCAGTTCTTC

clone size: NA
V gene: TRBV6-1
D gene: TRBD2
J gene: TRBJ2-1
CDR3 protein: CASSERVVGGSENVEQFF
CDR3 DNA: TGTGCCAGCAGTGAGCGGGTCGTGGGCGGGAGTGAGAATGTTGAGCAGTTCTTC

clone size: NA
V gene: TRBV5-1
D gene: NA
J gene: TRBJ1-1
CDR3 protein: CASSFQVNTEAFF
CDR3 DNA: TGCGCCAGCAGCTTTCAAGTGAACACTGAAGCTTTCTTT

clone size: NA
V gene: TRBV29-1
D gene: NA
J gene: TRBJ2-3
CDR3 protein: CSVHRQVDTQYF
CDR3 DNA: TGCAGCGTTCATCGTCAGGTGGATACGCAGTATTTT

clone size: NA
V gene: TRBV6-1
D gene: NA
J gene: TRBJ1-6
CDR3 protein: CASRERVDYNSPLHF
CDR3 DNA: TGTGCCAGCAGGGAGCGGGTCGACTATAATTCACCCCTCCACTTT

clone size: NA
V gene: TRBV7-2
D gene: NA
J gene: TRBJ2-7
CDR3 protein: CASSLEGTGSYEQYF
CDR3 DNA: TGTGCCAGCAGCTTAGAAGGTACGGGTTCCTACGAGCAGTACTTC

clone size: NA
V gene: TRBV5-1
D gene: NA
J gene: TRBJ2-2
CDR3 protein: CASSPRMGGQLGELFF
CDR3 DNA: TGCGCCAGCAGCCCCAGGATGGGGGGGCAGTTGGGGGAGCTGTTTTTT

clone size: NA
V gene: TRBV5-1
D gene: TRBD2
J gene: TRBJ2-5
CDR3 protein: CASSLGPGGIQETQYF
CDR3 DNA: TGCGCCAGCAGCTTGGGTCCCGGGGGGATTCAAGAGACCCAGTACTTC

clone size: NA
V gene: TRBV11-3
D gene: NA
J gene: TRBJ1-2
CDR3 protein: CASSLEAGAYSYGYTF
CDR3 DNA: TGTGCCAGCAGCCTGGAGGCGGGGGCATATAGCTATGGCTACACCTTC

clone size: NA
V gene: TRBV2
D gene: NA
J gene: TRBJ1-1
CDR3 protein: CASSENRLNTEAFF
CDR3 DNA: TGTGCCAGCAGTGAAAACAGGCTGAACACTGAAGCTTTCTTT

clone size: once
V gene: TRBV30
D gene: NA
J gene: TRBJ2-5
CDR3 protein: CAWEPREAYQETQYF
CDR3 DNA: TGTGCCTGGGAGCCCAGGGAAGCATACCAAGAGACCCAGTACTTC

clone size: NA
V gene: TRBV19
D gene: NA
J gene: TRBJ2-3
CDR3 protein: CASSIGLESDTQYF
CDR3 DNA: TGTGCCAGTAGTATAGGACTAGAGTCAGATACGCAGTATTTT

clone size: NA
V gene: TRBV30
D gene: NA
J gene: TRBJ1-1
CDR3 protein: CAWSTDLNTEAFF
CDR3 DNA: TGTGCCTGGAGTACAGACCTGAACACTGAAGCTTTCTTT

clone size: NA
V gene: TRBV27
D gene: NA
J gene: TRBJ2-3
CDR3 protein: CASSPRASDTQYF
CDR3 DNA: TGTGCCAGCAGTCCTCGCGCTTCAGATACGCAGTATTTT

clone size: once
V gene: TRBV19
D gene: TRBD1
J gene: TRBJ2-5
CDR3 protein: CATVQGKTQYF
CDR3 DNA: TGTGCCACCGTACAGGGGAAGACCCAGTACTTC

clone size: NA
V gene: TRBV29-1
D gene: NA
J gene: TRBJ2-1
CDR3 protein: CSVPRQGGLGQFF
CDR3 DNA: TGCAGCGTCCCCCGCCAGGGGGGACTCGGGCAGTTCTTC